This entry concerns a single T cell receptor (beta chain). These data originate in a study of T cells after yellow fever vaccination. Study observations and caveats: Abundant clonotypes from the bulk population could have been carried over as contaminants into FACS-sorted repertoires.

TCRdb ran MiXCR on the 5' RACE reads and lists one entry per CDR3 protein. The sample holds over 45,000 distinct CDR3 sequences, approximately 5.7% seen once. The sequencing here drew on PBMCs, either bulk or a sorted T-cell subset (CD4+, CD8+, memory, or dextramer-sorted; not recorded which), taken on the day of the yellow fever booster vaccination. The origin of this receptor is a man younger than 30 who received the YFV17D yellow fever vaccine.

The CDR3 coding sequence is TGCGCCAGCTCCTTCGGACTAGCGGGGGGGCGAGCTGGGGCCAACGTCCTGACTTTC. This codes for CASSFGLAGGRAGANVLTF. V and J are TRBV4-3 and TRBJ2-6; TRBD2 agrees at 15 bases. This CDR3 is built from 19 residues. The germline gives CDR1 LGHNA, CDR2 YSLEER. The junction had 10 bases not matched to a gene; V was cut back by 8 bases and J by 2 bases.